This T cell receptor beta chain was retrieved from a study of blood T cell repertoires in COVID-19. Profiled with immunoSEQ multiplex PCR; TCRdb holds only in-frame clones, not every one. The sample holds more than 150,000 clones, 80% to 85% seen once. Cohort 3 recovery required two negative PCRs, clearance, or symptom resolution. The clonotype was recovered from a woman between 55 and 75 years old who had recovered from COVID-19. Material for sequencing was PBMCs or T cells enriched from blood (not recorded which).

In nucleotides, the CDR3 is TGTGCCAGCAGCCCGGGGGACGGCAATCAGCCCCAGCATTTT. Translated: CASSPGDGNQPQHF. V usage is TRBV5-5 and J usage is TRBJ1-5, with D possibly being TRBD1 (5 bases). This CDR3 spans 14 amino acids. The V gene's germline CDR1 is SGHKS and CDR2 YYEKEE (reference sequence). The ends were cut back, 4 bases at V and 2 bases at J, with 10 bases in the middle. The entire variable domain, with the rest obtained from reference TRBV5-5 and TRBJ1-5, is as follows: DAGVTQSPTHLIKTRGQQVTLRCSPISGHKSVSWYQQVLGQGPQFIFQYYEKEERGRGNFPDRFSARQFPNYSSELNVNALLLGDSALYLCASSPGDGNQPQHFGDGTRLSIL.